This T cell receptor (beta chain) is from a study of cytomegalovirus exposure and HLA in healthy donors. Study-level points and caveats: Presence/absence analysis assumed near-uniform sequencing depth across donors. Immune exposure data for these donors was limited to CMV serostatus.

Both 60 Vbeta primers and 13 Jbeta primers went into the PCR. Profiled with immunoSEQ multiplex PCR; TCRdb holds only in-frame clones, not every one. This sample yields roughly 98,000 clones, of which 62% are seen a single time; about 5% belongs to the top ten. As regards this clone: Its cognate antigen is unknown.

Deletions cut 8 bases from V and 3 bases from J, with 10 bases between. Per germline, CDR1 WNHNN and CDR2 SYGVQD (reference sequence). This CDR3 region has 12 residues. At the time of sampling, donors were nominally healthy, though unrecorded immune exposures were likely. This receptor was taken from a woman in her 30s in good health and CMV-seropositive. Source material: PBMCs. The genes are TRBV10-1 and TRBJ1-1, with TRBD1 as a possible D gene (5 bases). This CDR3 reads CASSDSHTEAFF. The CDR3 nucleotides are TGCGCCAGCTCCGACAGTCACACTGAAGCTTTCTTT.